Listed below are T cell receptor beta chains from one sample, sequenced in a study of blood T cell repertoires in COVID-19. Generated by immunoSEQ multiplex PCR, the TCRdb table keeps only in-frame clones and is missing some. The repertoire has about 200,000 clones, about 85% of them found once; the top ten carry 4.9%. Specimen: peripheral blood. These receptors all come from an elderly woman with acute or convalescent COVID-19. Each CDR3 is given with its conserved first and last residue. Fields, in order: D gene, J gene, V gene, clone size, CDR3 DNA, CDR3 protein. D genes are given only for firm matches. Clone size appears in some rows only: once, few, many, or a class for an expanded clone.

D gene: -; J gene: TRBJ2-7; V gene: TRBV18; clone size: once; CDR3 DNA: TGTGCCAGCTCACCTGCTACCGGTACCTACGAGCAGTACTTC; CDR3 protein: CASSPATGTYEQYF
D gene: -; J gene: TRBJ1-5; V gene: TRBV19; clone size: -; CDR3 DNA: TGTGCCAGTAGTAGAGTCGGCAGGTTGATCGAGGACTCAAGCAATCAGCCCCAGCATTTT; CDR3 protein: CASSRVGRLIEDSSNQPQHF
D gene: -; J gene: TRBJ2-3; V gene: TRBV5-1; clone size: -; CDR3 DNA: TGCGCCAGCTCGATCGGGGATACGCAGTATTTT; CDR3 protein: CASSIGDTQYF
D gene: TRBD1; J gene: TRBJ2-2; V gene: TRBV7-2; clone size: -; CDR3 DNA: TGTGCCAGCGCTGACAGGGGGGGCACCGGGGAGCTGTTTTTT; CDR3 protein: CASADRGGTGELFF
D gene: -; J gene: TRBJ2-7; V gene: TRBV6-2/TRBV6-3; clone size: -; CDR3 DNA: TGTGCCAGCAGTTACCTGGACTACTACGAGCAGTACTTC; CDR3 protein: CASSYLDYYEQYF
D gene: TRBD2; J gene: TRBJ2-3; V gene: TRBV4-3; clone size: -; CDR3 DNA: TGCGCCAGCAGCCAAGATCTAGCGGGAGCTACAGATACGCAGTATTTT; CDR3 protein: CASSQDLAGATDTQYF
D gene: -; J gene: TRBJ1-2; V gene: TRBV10-3; clone size: -; CDR3 DNA: TGTGCCATCAGTGAGCAAGGGGCGAACTATGGCTACACCTTC; CDR3 protein: CAISEQGANYGYTF
D gene: -; J gene: TRBJ1-1; V gene: TRBV10-3; clone size: -; CDR3 DNA: TGTGCCATCAGTGAAGGAGGGGTTTACACTGAAGCTTTCTTT; CDR3 protein: CAISEGGVYTEAFF
D gene: -; J gene: TRBJ2-1; V gene: TRBV7-2; clone size: once; CDR3 DNA: TGTGCCAGCAGCTTCCCTAGGAGGGGAGGTACGTCTGGTGAGCAGTTCTTC; CDR3 protein: CASSFPRRGGTSGEQFF
D gene: TRBD1; J gene: TRBJ2-7; V gene: TRBV10-3; clone size: -; CDR3 DNA: TGTGCCATCAGTGGGCTCTCATGGGGACAGGGAAGCTACGAGCAGTACTTC; CDR3 protein: CAISGLSWGQGSYEQYF
D gene: TRBD1; J gene: TRBJ2-7; V gene: TRBV15; clone size: -; CDR3 DNA: TGTGCCACCAGCAGGACAGGGTTACGGGGCGAGCAGTACTTC; CDR3 protein: CATSRTGLRGEQYF
D gene: -; J gene: TRBJ1-5; V gene: TRBV15; clone size: -; CDR3 DNA: TGTGCCACCAGCAGAGTTTTAGGCAGGGAAAAGCCCCAGCATTTT; CDR3 protein: CATSRVLGREKPQHF
D gene: -; J gene: TRBJ1-1; V gene: TRBV29-1; clone size: once; CDR3 DNA: TGCAGCGTTATCGCCAACTCAGGGTTGAGGAACACTGAAGCTTTCTTT; CDR3 protein: CSVIANSGLRNTEAFF
D gene: -; J gene: TRBJ2-7; V gene: TRBV13; clone size: many; CDR3 DNA: TGTGCCAGCAGCTTATCAGTAGGGAGCTCCTACGAGCAGTACTTC; CDR3 protein: CASSLSVGSSYEQYF
D gene: -; J gene: TRBJ1-1; V gene: TRBV28; clone size: -; CDR3 DNA: TGTGCCAGCAGTTATCCGGGAGGGAACACTGAAGCTTTCTTT; CDR3 protein: CASSYPGGNTEAFF
D gene: -; J gene: TRBJ1-1; V gene: TRBV18; clone size: few; CDR3 DNA: TGTGCCAGCTCAGCTCGAGTGTCCCTCTCAAGTCCTGAAGCTTTCTTT; CDR3 protein: CASSARVSLSSPEAFF
D gene: -; J gene: TRBJ1-5; V gene: TRBV9; clone size: -; CDR3 DNA: TGTGCCAGCAGCGTGGTCGGGGGGCCGGGACAGCCCCAGCATTTT; CDR3 protein: CASSVVGGPGQPQHF
D gene: -; J gene: TRBJ2-5; V gene: TRBV5-1; clone size: -; CDR3 DNA: TGCGCCAGCAGCTTGGGGCACCCGGGAGAGACCCAGTACTTC; CDR3 protein: CASSLGHPGETQYF
D gene: TRBD2; J gene: TRBJ2-3; V gene: TRBV6-4; clone size: -; CDR3 DNA: TGTGCCAGCAGTGAGGGGGCTAGCGGGGCCAGTGGTACGCAGTATTTT; CDR3 protein: CASSEGASGASGTQYF
D gene: -; J gene: TRBJ2-3; V gene: TRBV27; clone size: -; CDR3 DNA: TGTGCCAGCAACCGAGGGAGTGGTGGTACGCAGTATTTT; CDR3 protein: CASNRGSGGTQYF
D gene: -; J gene: TRBJ2-1; V gene: TRBV11-1; clone size: once; CDR3 DNA: TGTGCCAGCAGCTCCCGGGGGAGGGAGCAGTTCTTC; CDR3 protein: CASSSRGREQFF
D gene: TRBD1; J gene: TRBJ2-7; V gene: TRBV30; clone size: -; CDR3 DNA: TGTGCCTTGGACAGGGGGAGCTACGAGCAGTACTTC; CDR3 protein: CALDRGSYEQYF
D gene: -; J gene: TRBJ1-2; V gene: TRBV9; clone size: -; CDR3 DNA: TGTGCCAGCAGCTTTCAGGCCGGCCATGGCTACACCTTC; CDR3 protein: CASSFQAGHGYTF
D gene: -; J gene: TRBJ2-7; V gene: TRBV5-1; clone size: -; CDR3 DNA: TGCGCCAGCAGTCGGGCAGGGGCCTACGAGCAGTACTTC; CDR3 protein: CASSRAGAYEQYF
D gene: -; J gene: TRBJ1-1; V gene: TRBV29-1; clone size: -; CDR3 DNA: TGCAGCGTTGTCCAGGTCATGAACACTGAAGCTTTCTTT; CDR3 protein: CSVVQVMNTEAFF
D gene: -; J gene: TRBJ2-7; V gene: TRBV20-1; clone size: -; CDR3 DNA: TGCAGTGCTAGCTGGCAGAGGGAGCAGTACTTC; CDR3 protein: CSASWQREQYF
D gene: -; J gene: TRBJ1-1; V gene: TRBV2; clone size: -; CDR3 DNA: TGTGCCAGCAGTGTTGGGAGGGCAGACACTGAAGCTTTCTTT; CDR3 protein: CASSVGRADTEAFF
D gene: TRBD1; J gene: TRBJ1-1; V gene: TRBV10-3; clone size: -; CDR3 DNA: TGTGCCATCAGTGAGGGAGGGGGCAGAACTGAAGCTTTCTTT; CDR3 protein: CAISEGGGRTEAFF
D gene: -; J gene: TRBJ2-3; V gene: TRBV27; clone size: once; CDR3 DNA: TGTGCCAGCAGTTTCGTAGGGACTAGCACAGATACGCAGTATTTT; CDR3 protein: CASSFVGTSTDTQYF
D gene: -; J gene: TRBJ1-2; V gene: TRBV18; clone size: -; CDR3 DNA: TGTGCCAGCTCCCCTAGGCGGGGGGGAGGCTACACCTTC; CDR3 protein: CASSPRRGGGYTF
D gene: -; J gene: TRBJ1-5; V gene: TRBV27; clone size: -; CDR3 DNA: TGTGCCAGCAGTTTATCCCCAGGGCTCCAGCCCCAGCATTTT; CDR3 protein: CASSLSPGLQPQHF
D gene: -; J gene: TRBJ2-7; V gene: TRBV4-2; clone size: -; CDR3 DNA: TGTGCCAGCAGCCAAGCACGGTCATTTGTCTACGAGCAGTACTTC; CDR3 protein: CASSQARSFVYEQYF
D gene: -; J gene: TRBJ2-7; V gene: TRBV4-2; clone size: -; CDR3 DNA: TGTGCCAGCAGCCAAGATTTAGCCCGGCGGCCGTACTTC; CDR3 protein: CASSQDLARRPYF
D gene: -; J gene: TRBJ2-5; V gene: TRBV11-3; clone size: -; CDR3 DNA: TGTGCCAGCAGCTTAGATGCGGAGACCCAGTACTTC; CDR3 protein: CASSLDAETQYF
D gene: TRBD1; J gene: TRBJ1-3; V gene: TRBV18; clone size: -; CDR3 DNA: TGTGCCAGCTCACCCGACAGGGGCAGTGTCACCATATATTTT; CDR3 protein: CASSPDRGSVTIYF